The entry below gives a single T cell receptor (beta chain) sequence along with its context. Its antigen is not known. This sample was included in a study of OX40 agonist ivuxolimab in advanced cancers. Study-wide findings and caveats: With doses of 0.1 to 3.0 mg/kg, CD4+ and CD8+ blood T cells had undergone clonal expansion by week 6.

The table came from immunoSEQ multiplex PCR; TCRdb's copy has only in-frame clones and leaves some out. The sample has roughly 70,000 clones, roughly 80% seen once; the top ten hold 1.1%. V lost 0 bases, J lost 6 bases, and 12 bases lay in between. CDR1 and CDR2 from the germline V gene are KGHSH and LQKENI. CDR3 length: 15 amino acids. The clonotype was recovered from an adult with an advanced solid tumor such as melanoma, head and neck, liver or kidney cancer. Specimen: CD4+ or CD8+ T cells sorted from blood, collected in a trial of the OX40 agonist ivuxolimab. This chain uses TRBV18 with TRBJ2-1; D tentatively reads TRBD1 or TRBD2 (6 bases each). The CDR3 region is CASSPPTGAGNEQFF. The CDR3 nucleotides read TGTGCCAGCTCACCACCAACGGGGGCTGGCAATGAGCAGTTCTTC.